A selection of T cell receptor beta chains follows, all from one sample in a study of CD4+ T cells in melanoma. Produced via immunoSEQ multiplex PCR; TCRdb's table is partial and in-frame only. The table includes around 7,000 clones, roughly three quarters detected once. Material for sequencing was cells from a culture (not recorded whether cultured in vitro). The receptors stem from a human donor with melanoma. The conserved cysteine and the conserved F or W are not part of the CDR3 here.

V gene	CDR3 length	CDR3 protein
TRBV19	12	ASSIDHGDSPLH
TRBV4-1	15	ASSQDLGGPNTGELF
TRBV6-1	13	ASSETAAGDTEAF
TRBV29-1	14	SVEASDRATYNEQF
TRBV19	14	ASSIVGAGSNQPQH
TRBV14	14	ASSGAGGSIGNTIY
TRBV28	12	ASSFLASNTEAF
TRBV5-6	12	ASSSWTVNQPQH
TRBV19	17	ASSIKELLGTGSNQPQH
TRBV19	13	ASTGQHRSGNTIY
TRBV5-1	17	ASSRGSTSGGWSSNEQF
TRBV6-5	13	ASSSQGMGNYGYT
TRBV2	12	ASRDRASEVEAF
TRBV20-1	9	SARDRPEAF
TRBV15	12	ATREEKKGNEQF
TRBV3-1/TRBV3-2	16	ASSQDLGLARGTDTQY
TRBV5-6	14	ASSIIQGGFQETQY
TRBV4-3	12	ASSPGGATDTQY
TRBV10-3	10	AISESPYEQY
TRBV28	11	ASSTTGTYGYT
TRBV29-1	12	SAFLRSSGNTIY
TRBV5-4	12	ASSLSGSGNTIY
TRBV5-6	13	ASSPLGGPPHIQY
TRBV5-1	13	ASSLDSRGYYEQY
TRBV13	14	ASSRRMGQGAYEQY
TRBV11-2	12	ASSLRGTTYEQY
TRBV10-2	13	ASSERKYSNQPQH
TRBV15	12	ATSARHAKNIQY
TRBV4-1	14	ASSQYQQGGNQPQH
TRBV15	10	ATSREGQSYT
TRBV27	13	ASSKWGSNTGELF
TRBV11-2	14	ASSLDRRDEGYGYT
TRBV3-1/TRBV3-2	11	ASSRDSGNTIY
TRBV18	10	ASSLQVETQY
TRBV29-1	14	SVPATSSATNEKLF
TRBV5-1	13	ASSYPSGGSGELF
TRBV28	13	ASSSDGRYYSPLH
TRBV18	12	ASSPANGNQPQH